Below are 21 T cell receptor beta chains sequenced from a single sample in a study of cytomegalovirus exposure and HLA in healthy donors. PCR amplification relied on 60 Vbeta primers (plus 13 Jbeta primers). Method: immunoSEQ multiplex PCR; TCRdb's copy keeps in-frame clones and lacks some. This sample's table has tens of thousands of clones. The sample taken for sequencing was PBMCs. The receptors derive from a human donor in good health.

This chain connects TRBV6-6 to TRBJ1-6; weak D call: TRBD1 (6 bases). The germline V and J ends were trimmed by 6 bases and 10 bases, with 16 bases remaining between them. CDR3 length: 14 residues. Germline-derived CDR1 and CDR2 are MNHNY and SVGAGI (reference sequence). CDR3 protein: CASRITTGASPLHF. DNA for the CDR3: TGTGCCAGCAGAATTACGACAGGCGCATCACCCCTCCACTTT.

The V and J genes are TRBV28 and TRBJ1-2; 7 bases are shared with TRBD1. Unmatched junction bases numbered 19, after V lost 3 bases and J lost 9 bases. Germline V gene data show CDR1 as MDHEN and CDR2 as SYDVKM. This CDR3 comprises 17 residues. CDR3 DNA: TGTGCCAGCAGTTTTCCAACCCTCTCGACACAGGGGAAACGCTACACCTTC. Translated: CASSFPTLSTQGKRYTF.

The chain employs TRBV19 and TRBJ2-7, with a weak D call TRBD1 (5 bases). The V and J ends lost 6 bases and 2 bases respectively, with 11 bases between them. CDR1 and CDR2 (germline): LNHDA, SQIVND (reference sequence). The length of the CDR3 is 13 residues. DNA for the CDR3: TGTGCCAGTAGGAGTGTAGGGGCCTACGAGCAGTACTTC. Its protein is CASRSVGAYEQYF.

A word on this clone: At one end, the junction sequence differs from germline, possibly due to a read error. V and J are TRBV30 and TRBJ2-2, with 9 bases fitting TRBD1. This CDR3 is 15 amino acids long. Germline assignment: CDR1 GTSNPN and CDR2 SVGIG (reference sequence). The CDR3 DNA sequence: TGTGCCGGGAGTGTAAGGGACAGGGACAGCGGGGAGCTGTTTTTT. Translation: CAGSVRDRDSGELFF.

The chain employs TRBV19 and TRBJ1-1; tentative D call: TRBD1 (5 bases). The CDR3 is made up of 13 amino acids. Germline V gene lookup returns CDR1 LNHDA and CDR2 SQIVND (reference sequence). V was clipped by 3 bases and J by 1 base, with 6 bases between them. Here the CDR3 reads CASSMGGNTEAFF. The CDR3 DNA is TGTGCCAGTAGTATGGGGGGGAACACTGAAGCTTTCTTT.

The V gene is TRBV18, the J gene TRBJ2-7; a possible D gene is TRBD2 (5 bases). This CDR3 region has 13 residues. The germline CDR1 and CDR2 sequences are KGHSH and LQKENI. V lost 3 bases, J lost 3 bases, and 9 bases lay in between. CDR3: CASSPGLNYEQYF. The DNA for the CDR3 is TGTGCCAGCTCACCCGGACTGAACTACGAGCAGTACTTC.

This chain connects TRBV15 to TRBJ2-7; D gene uncertain. The CDR3 is made up of 13 amino acids. Germline V CDR1 and CDR2: LNHNV, YYDKDF (reference sequence). Trimming removed 1 base at V and 2 bases at J, with 6 bases between. The CDR3 DNA sequence: TGTGCCACCAGCAGAGGGTACACCTACGAGCAGTACTTC. Its translation is CATSRGYTYEQYF.

The gene calls are TRBV5-6 and TRBJ2-5; D might be TRBD1 (5 bases). Germline V gene data show CDR1 as SGHDT and CDR2 as YYEEEE. V lost 2 bases and J lost 1, with 9 bases in between. The CDR3 length is 14 residues. The CDR3 DNA follows: TGTGCCAGCAGCTTTAGGCAGGGCCAAGAGACCCAGTACTTC. Its protein is CASSFRQGQETQYF.

The CDR3 region has the DNA TGTGCCAGCAGCCTACTGACAGGGGCTAACACTGAAGCTTTCTTT. Protein sequence: CASSLLTGANTEAFF. This chain joins TRBV14 and TRBJ1-1; 8 bases are a match to TRBD1. Unmatched junction bases numbered 6, after V lost 4 bases and J lost 2 bases. The CDR3 spans 15 residues. Per the germline V gene, CDR1 is SGHDN and CDR2 is FVKESK. The variable domain in full, with the rest retrieved from reference TRBV14 and TRBJ1-1, is EAGVTQFPSHSVIEKGQTVTLRCDPISGHDNLYWYRRVMGKEIKFLLHFVKESKQDESGMPNNRFLAERTGGTYSTLKVQPAELEDSGVYFCASSLLTGANTEAFFGQGTRLTVV.

The V call is TRBV23-1, the J call TRBJ2-7, with a possible D match to TRBD1 (6 bases). TRBV23-1 is sorted into the ORF group, with uncertain function. V was clipped by 3 bases and J by 2 bases, with 14 bases between them. This CDR3 comprises 15 residues. The CDR3 spells CASSHNGQRPYEQYF. For the CDR3, the DNA is TGCGCCAGCAGTCACAATGGACAGAGGCCCTACGAGCAGTACTTC.

This chain connects TRBV9 to TRBJ2-7; D perhaps matches TRBD1 (5 bases). V was shortened by 3 bases and J by 3 bases, with 16 bases between the two germline ends. Germline loops: CDR1 SGDLS, CDR2 YYNGEE. This CDR3 has 15 amino acids. CDR3 sequence: CASSAFPETVYEQYF. Written as DNA, the CDR3 is TGTGCCAGCAGCGCCTTTCCGGAGACAGTCTACGAGCAGTACTTC.

The genes are TRBV7-6 and TRBJ1-2, with D perhaps TRBD1 (5 bases). The CDR3 covers 14 residues. Looked up from germline, CDR1 is SGHVS and CDR2 is FNYEAQ. Trimming removed 5 bases from V and 3 bases from J, with 13 bases in between. CDR3 loop: CASSKQTEDYGYTF. The CDR3, as DNA: TGTGCCAGCAGCAAGCAGACAGAGGACTATGGCTACACCTTC. Full variable domain (rest looked up from reference TRBV7-6 and TRBJ1-2): GAGVSQSPRYKVTKRGQDVALRCDPISGHVSLYWYRQALGQGPEFLTYFNYEAQQDKSGLPNDRFSAERPEGSISTLTIQRTEQRDSAMYRCASSKQTEDYGYTFGSGTRLTVV.

V usage is TRBV7-2 and J usage is TRBJ2-2; 8 nucleotides agree with TRBD2. In germline, CDR1 is SGHTA, CDR2 FQGNSA. CDR3 length: 15 residues. Losses at the gene ends were 7 bases for V and 5 bases for J; bases not matched to a gene: 9. The CDR3 nucleotides are TGTGCCAGCACCCCGCCGGGGGGGCCTACCGGGGAGCTGTTTTTT. Its protein is CASTPPGGPTGELFF.

The genes are TRBV7-9 and TRBJ1-6, with 10 bases fitting TRBD1. CDR3 size: 14 residues. Germline CDR1 and CDR2: SEHNR and FQNEAQ (reference sequence). Trimming at V came to 3 bases and at J to 10 bases, leaving 3 bases not matched to a gene. CDR3 residues: CASSFWTGGSPLHF. Written as DNA, the CDR3 is TGTGCCAGCAGCTTTTGGACAGGGGGATCACCCCTCCACTTT.

This chain joins TRBV6-1 and TRBJ2-7; 7 nucleotides align to TRBD1. The CDR3 is 15 residues long. V was pared by 8 bases and J by 0 bases, with 10 bases of the junction left unmatched. Germline lookup yields CDR1 MNHNS and CDR2 SASEGT. CDR3 sequence reads: CASLRTGTASYEQYF. The CDR3 region has the DNA TGTGCCAGCTTGAGAACCGGGACAGCCTCCTACGAGCAGTACTTC.

The chain employs TRBV18 and TRBJ1-6; no reliable D call. Trimming stripped 2 bases from V and 10 bases from J, with 9 bases between. This CDR3 has 13 residues. Germline assignment: CDR1 KGHSH and CDR2 LQKENI. CDR3 sequence reads: CASSPAHGSPLHF. CDR3 coding DNA: TGTGCCAGCTCACCAGCCCACGGGTCACCCCTCCACTTT.

V gene TRBV6-1 combines with J gene TRBJ2-5, with 7 bases identical to TRBD2. V lost 2 bases to trimming and J lost 7 bases; unmatched junction nucleotides: 7. This CDR3 has 14 residues. Per the germline V gene, CDR1 is MNHNS and CDR2 is SASEGT. The CDR3, as DNA: TGTGCCAGCAGTGAATGGGGGGGGTCGGGGACCCAGTACTTC. Protein: CASSEWGGSGTQYF.

J is TRBJ1-1 and V is TRBV19; TRBD1 is a possible D gene (5 bases). The CDR3 spans 12 residues. Germline V gene lookup returns CDR1 LNHDA and CDR2 SQIVND (reference sequence). With 6 bases removed from V and 1 base from J, the gap between germline ends came to 6 bases. CDR3 DNA sequence: TGTGCCAGTAGGGACACGAACACTGAAGCTTTCTTT. This encodes CASRDTNTEAFF. Complete variable domain (other parts from reference TRBV19 and TRBJ1-1): DGGITQSPKYLFRKEGQNVTLSCEQNLNHDAMYWYRQDPGQGLRLIYYSQIVNDFQKGDIAEGYSVSREKKESFPLTVTSAQKNPTAFYLCASRDTNTEAFFGQGTRLTVV.

The chain is built from TRBV5-1 and TRBJ2-7; TRBD2 is a possible D gene (5 bases). Germline CDR1 reads SGHRS; CDR2 reads YFSETQ. This CDR3 contains 14 residues. Trimming left V 4 bases short and J 7 bases short, with 18 bases between. CDR3 coding DNA: TGCGCCAGCAGCGCCCCCGAGACTATTCGAGAGCAGTACTTC. It specifies CASSAPETIREQYF.

To note about this clone: One end of the junction is discordant with germline, which a read error may explain. This chain joins TRBV4-2 and TRBJ2-3; 7 bases align to TRBD2. Germline-derived CDR1 and CDR2 are LGHNA and YNFKEQ. This CDR3 is 15 amino acids long. CDR3 sequence: CASSPGGNSIDTQYF. CDR3 coding DNA: TGTGCCAGCAGCCCCGGGGGGAATAGCATAGATACGCAGTATTTT.

The chain employs TRBV5-4 and TRBJ2-7, with TRBD2 matching 8 bases. V was clipped by 4 bases and J by 0 bases; unmatched bases: 6. Germline CDR1 SGHNT, CDR2 YYREEE (reference sequence). This CDR3 contains 15 residues. CDR3 residues: CASSRTSGSSYEQYF. In DNA, the CDR3 is TGTGCCAGCAGCCGTACTAGCGGCAGCTCCTACGAGCAGTACTTC.